This T cell receptor beta chain was captured in a study of T cell responses to AZD1222 COVID-19 vaccine. Study details: Analyses pooled second doses at about 4 or about 12 weeks.

V lost 5 bases and J 2 bases, leaving 25 bases between the germline ends. The CDR3 length is 19 residues. Per the germline V gene, CDR1 is MNHEY and CDR2 is SMNVEV (reference sequence). Clones were read by immunoSEQ multiplex PCR, and TCRdb kept only the in-frame ones, dropping some. The sample includes some 91,000 clones, around 90% seen only once; the top ten take 2% to 3%. Notes on the study in general: Two AZD1222 administrations were followed by greater Spike-specific TCR breadth and depth. The study identified only five to seven AZD1222 recipients as seropositive at baseline. The donor cohort was predominantly white British with a female majority, and clonal diversity may have been underestimated.

Worth noting for this clone: Its antigen is not known.

Material: peripheral blood, obtained on day 0 of AZD1222 vaccination. The sequence came from an adult in good health. This sequence joins TRBV27 and TRBJ1-3, with D tentatively TRBD1 (6 bases). The CDR3 protein is CASSARVSGPGQPGNTIYF. CDR3 nucleotide sequence: TGTGCCAGCAGTGCAAGGGTTAGTGGTCCGGGACAACCTGGAAACACCATATATTTT.